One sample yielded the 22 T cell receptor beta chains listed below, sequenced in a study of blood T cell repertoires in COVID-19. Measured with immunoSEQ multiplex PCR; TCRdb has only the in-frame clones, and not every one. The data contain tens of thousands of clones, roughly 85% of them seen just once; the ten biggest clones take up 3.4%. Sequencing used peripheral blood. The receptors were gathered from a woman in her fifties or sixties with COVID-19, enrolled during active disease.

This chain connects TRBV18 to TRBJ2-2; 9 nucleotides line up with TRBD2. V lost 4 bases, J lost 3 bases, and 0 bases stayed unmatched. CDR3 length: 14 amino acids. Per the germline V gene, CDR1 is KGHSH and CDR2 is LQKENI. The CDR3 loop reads CASSRTSDTGELFF. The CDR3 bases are TGTGCCAGCTCACGGACTAGCGACACCGGGGAGCTGTTTTTT. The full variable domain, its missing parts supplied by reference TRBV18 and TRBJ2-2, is NAGVMQNPRHLVRRRGQEARLRCSPMKGHSHVYWYRQLPEEGLKFMVYLQKENIIDESGMPKERFSAEFPKEGPSILRIQQVVRGDSAAYFCASSRTSDTGELFFGEGSRLTVL.

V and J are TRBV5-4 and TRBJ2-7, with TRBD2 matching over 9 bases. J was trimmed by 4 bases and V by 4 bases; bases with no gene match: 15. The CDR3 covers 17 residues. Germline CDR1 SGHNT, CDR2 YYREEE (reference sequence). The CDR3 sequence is CASSDIIAGVGMYEQYF. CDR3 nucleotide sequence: TGTGCCAGCAGCGATATCATAGCGGGAGTCGGTATGTACGAGCAGTACTTC.

This chain's CDR3 is CASSFEGGELFF. The CDR3 DNA reads TGTGCCAGCAGCTTCGAGGGCGGGGAGCTGTTTTTT. The chain joins TRBV5-4 to TRBJ2-2; TRBD2 might be the D (5 bases). V dropped 2 bases and J dropped 7 bases, with 6 bases sitting between them. The CDR3 loop spans 12 amino acids. Germline assignment: CDR1 SGHNT and CDR2 YYREEE (reference sequence).

The CDR3: CASSFSSGPGSSSYEQYF. CDR3 in DNA: TGTGCCAGCAGTTTTTCTAGCGGGCCCGGGTCGAGCTCCTACGAGCAGTACTTC. This chain links TRBV27 with TRBJ2-7; 8 bases align to TRBD2. CDR3 length: 18 amino acids. The V segment lost 3 bases and the J segment 0 bases; nucleotides outside the gene matches: 13. Germline CDR1 and CDR2: MNHEY and SMNVEV (reference sequence).

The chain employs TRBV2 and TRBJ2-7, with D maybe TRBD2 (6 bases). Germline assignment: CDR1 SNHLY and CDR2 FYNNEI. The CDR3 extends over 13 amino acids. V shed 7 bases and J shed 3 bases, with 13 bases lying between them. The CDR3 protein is CASTLAVGYEQYF. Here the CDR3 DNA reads TGTGCCAGCACCTTAGCGGTAGGCTACGAGCAGTACTTC.

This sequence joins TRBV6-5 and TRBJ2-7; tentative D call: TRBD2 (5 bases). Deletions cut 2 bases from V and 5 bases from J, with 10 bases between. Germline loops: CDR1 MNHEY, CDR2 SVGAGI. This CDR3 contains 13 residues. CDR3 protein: CASSYGLNDEQYF. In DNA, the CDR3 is TGTGCCAGCAGTTACGGACTTAATGACGAGCAGTACTTC.

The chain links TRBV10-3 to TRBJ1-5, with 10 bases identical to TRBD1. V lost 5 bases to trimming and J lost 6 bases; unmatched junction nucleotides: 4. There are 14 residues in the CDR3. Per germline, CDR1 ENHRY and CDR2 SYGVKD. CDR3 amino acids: CAISPTGGGQPQHF. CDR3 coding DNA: TGTGCCATCAGTCCGACAGGGGGCGGTCAGCCCCAGCATTTT.

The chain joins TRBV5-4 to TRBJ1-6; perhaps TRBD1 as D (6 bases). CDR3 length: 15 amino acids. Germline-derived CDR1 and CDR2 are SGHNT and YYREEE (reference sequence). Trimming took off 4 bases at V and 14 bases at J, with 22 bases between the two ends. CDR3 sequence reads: CASSPPLGGGGALHF. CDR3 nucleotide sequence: TGTGCCAGCAGCCCCCCTCTTGGGGGCGGTGGGGCCCTCCACTTT.

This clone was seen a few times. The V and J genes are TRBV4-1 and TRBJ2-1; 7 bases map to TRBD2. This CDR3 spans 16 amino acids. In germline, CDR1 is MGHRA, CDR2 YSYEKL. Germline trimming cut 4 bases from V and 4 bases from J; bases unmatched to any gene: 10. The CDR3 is CASSPVGAGDYNEQFF. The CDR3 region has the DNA TGCGCCAGCAGCCCCGTTGGGGCGGGAGATTACAATGAGCAGTTCTTC.

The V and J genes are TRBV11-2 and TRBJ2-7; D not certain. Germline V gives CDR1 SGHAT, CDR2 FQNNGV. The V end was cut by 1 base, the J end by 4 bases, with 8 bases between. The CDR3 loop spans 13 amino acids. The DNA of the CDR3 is TGTGCCAGCAGCTTAGGGAGCGTATACGAGCAGTACTTC. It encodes CASSLGSVYEQYF.

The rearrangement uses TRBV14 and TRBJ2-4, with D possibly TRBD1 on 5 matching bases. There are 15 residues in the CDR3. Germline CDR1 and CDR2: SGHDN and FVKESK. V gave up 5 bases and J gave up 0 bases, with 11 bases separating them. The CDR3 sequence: CASSRTPIAKNIQYF. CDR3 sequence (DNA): TGTGCCAGCAGCAGGACACCAATAGCCAAAAACATTCAGTACTTC.

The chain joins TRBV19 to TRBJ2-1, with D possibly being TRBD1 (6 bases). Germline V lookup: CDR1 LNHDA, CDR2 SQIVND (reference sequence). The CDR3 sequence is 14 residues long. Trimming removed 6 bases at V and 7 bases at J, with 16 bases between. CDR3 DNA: TGTGCCAGTAGCACCCAGGGGCTGACTAATGAGCAGTTCTTC. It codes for CASSTQGLTNEQFF.

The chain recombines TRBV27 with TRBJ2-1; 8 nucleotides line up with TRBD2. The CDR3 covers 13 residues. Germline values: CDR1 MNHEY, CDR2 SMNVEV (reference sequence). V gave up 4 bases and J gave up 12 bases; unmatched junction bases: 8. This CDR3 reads CASSSMTSAGQFF. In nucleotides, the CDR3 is TGTGCCAGCAGTTCTATGACTAGCGCGGGGCAGTTCTTC.

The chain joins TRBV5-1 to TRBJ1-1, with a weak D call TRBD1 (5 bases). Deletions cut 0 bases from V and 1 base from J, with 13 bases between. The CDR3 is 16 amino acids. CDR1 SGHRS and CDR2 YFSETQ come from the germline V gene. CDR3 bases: TGCGCCAGCAGCTTGGCGTTTGGGCAGGGGAACACTGAAGCTTTCTTT. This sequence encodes CASSLAFGQGNTEAFF.

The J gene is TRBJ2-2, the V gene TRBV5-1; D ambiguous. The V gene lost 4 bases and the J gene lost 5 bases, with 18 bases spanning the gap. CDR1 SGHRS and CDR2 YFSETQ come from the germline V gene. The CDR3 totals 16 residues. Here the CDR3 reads CASSPRPPLGTGELFF. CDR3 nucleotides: TGCGCCAGCAGCCCGAGGCCCCCTCTCGGAACCGGGGAGCTGTTTTTT.

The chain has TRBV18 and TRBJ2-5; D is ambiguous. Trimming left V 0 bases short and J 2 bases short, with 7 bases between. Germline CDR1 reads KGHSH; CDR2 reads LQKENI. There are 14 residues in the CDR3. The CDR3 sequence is CASSPPGRQETQYF. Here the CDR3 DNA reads TGTGCCAGCTCACCACCGGGCAGGCAAGAGACCCAGTACTTC.

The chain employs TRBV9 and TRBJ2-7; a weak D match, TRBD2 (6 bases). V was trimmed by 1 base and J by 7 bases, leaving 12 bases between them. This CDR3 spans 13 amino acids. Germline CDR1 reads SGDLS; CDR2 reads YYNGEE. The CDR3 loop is CASSVRLGGEQYF. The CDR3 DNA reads TGTGCCAGCAGCGTAAGGTTGGGAGGAGAGCAGTACTTC.

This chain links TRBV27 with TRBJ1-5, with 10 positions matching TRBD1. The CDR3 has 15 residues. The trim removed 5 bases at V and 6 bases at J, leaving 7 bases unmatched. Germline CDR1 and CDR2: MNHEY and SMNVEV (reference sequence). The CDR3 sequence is CASSPTGGTFQPQHF. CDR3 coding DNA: TGTGCCAGCAGTCCGACAGGGGGCACGTTTCAGCCCCAGCATTTT.

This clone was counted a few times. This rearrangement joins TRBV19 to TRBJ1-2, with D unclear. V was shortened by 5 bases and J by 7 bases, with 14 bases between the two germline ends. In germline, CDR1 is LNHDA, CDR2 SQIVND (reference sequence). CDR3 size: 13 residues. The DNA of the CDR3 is TGTGCCAGTAGTGAGGTTGGATTGATTGGCTACACCTTC. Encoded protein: CASSEVGLIGYTF.

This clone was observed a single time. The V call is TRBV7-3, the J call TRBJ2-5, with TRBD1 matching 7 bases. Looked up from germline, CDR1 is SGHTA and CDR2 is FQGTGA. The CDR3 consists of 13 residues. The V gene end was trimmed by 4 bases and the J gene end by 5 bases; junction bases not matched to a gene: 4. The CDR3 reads CASSSTGVETQYF. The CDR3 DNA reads TGTGCCAGCAGCTCCACAGGGGTGGAGACCCAGTACTTC.

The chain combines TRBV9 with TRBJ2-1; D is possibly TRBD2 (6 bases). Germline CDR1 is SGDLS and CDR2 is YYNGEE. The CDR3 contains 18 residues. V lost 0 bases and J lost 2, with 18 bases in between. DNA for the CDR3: TGTGCCAGCAGCGTAGTCCCTTGGAGGGGAGAAGCCTACAATGAGCAGTTCTTC. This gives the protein CASSVVPWRGEAYNEQFF.

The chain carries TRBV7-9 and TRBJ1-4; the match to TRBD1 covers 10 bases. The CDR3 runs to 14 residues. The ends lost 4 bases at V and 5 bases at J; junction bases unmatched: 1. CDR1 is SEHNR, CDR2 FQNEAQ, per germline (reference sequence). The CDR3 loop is CASSWGQGNEKLFF. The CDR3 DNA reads TGTGCCAGCAGCTGGGGACAGGGGAATGAAAAACTGTTTTTT.